The count of the clone carrying this TCR beta chain is one. The record originates from a study of cytomegalovirus exposure and HLA in healthy donors. Whole-study context: An early release of data contained 80 million to 85 million unique TCRs, which came from HLA-typed donors.

The PCR employed 60 Vbeta primers together with 13 Jbeta primers. TCRdb's table, derived via immunoSEQ multiplex PCR, lists solely in-frame clones and lacks some. The top ten clones hold approximately 3.6% of a sample with roughly 190,000 clones, approximately 77% of them seen once. Germline V gene lookup returns CDR1 SSHAT and CDR2 FNYEAQ (reference sequence). This CDR3 has 14 amino acids. The V segment lost 6 bases and the J segment 1 base; nucleotides outside the gene matches: 2. Sequenced: PBMCs. The receptor's source is a man between 35 and 55 years old in good health and CMV-seropositive. This chain uses TRBV7-7 with TRBJ2-2; 7 bases map to TRBD2. CDR3 amino acids: CASSSSGNTGELFF. In nucleotides, the CDR3 is TGTGCCAGCAGTTCTAGCGGGAACACCGGGGAGCTGTTTTTT.